This T cell receptor (beta chain) was sequenced during a study of T cell repertoires in cytomegalovirus infection. Study-level background: HLA-B-restricted CMV epitopes that are well studied, plus recently identified HLA-C-restricted ones, were used by the study. Public TCR beta signatures provided an indication of both CMV infection and a matching HLA type.

Study findings and constraints: There were carriers of CMV plus the relevant HLA, and cumulative public TCR beta family frequency identified them. Clonotype analysis showed dominance of the ex vivo response by HLA-C-restricted CMV-specific TCR beta clonotypes.

Concerning this clonotype: Antigen unknown. Compared with germline, one end of the junction differs, possibly owing to a read error.

The length of the CDR3 is 15 residues. Per germline, CDR1 MGHRA and CDR2 YSYEKL. TCRdb re-analysed the reads in MiXCR, keeping a single row per CDR3 protein. The sample carries about 920,000 distinct CDR3 sequences, less than 35% recorded once. This sample comprised cultured CD8+ T cells from PBMCs, obtained from culture after CMV antigen stimulation. The chain joins TRBV4-1 to TRBJ1-2, with D possibly being TRBD1 (6 bases). This sequence was found in a human donor in good health (CMV status not recorded). Some clones in this sample may be carry-over from other donors' samples. CDR3 in amino acids: CASSKSGYREAGYTF. The CDR3 nucleotides read TGTGCCAGCAGCAAAAGTGGTTACAGGGAGGCTGGCTACACCTTC.